Sequencing of this TCR beta chain was carried out in a study of blood T cell repertoires in COVID-19. At the level of the study: Acute and convalescent COVID-19 samples came from the United States, Italy and Spain. The cDNA or gDNA used as material had been derived from T cells, B-cell-depleted T cells, or PBMCs.

Per the authors' pipeline: The assay estimated nucleated cells by amplifying reference gene primers. Assay: immunoSEQ multiplex PCR; the TCRdb copy retains only in-frame clones and omits some. The D gene and trimming were derived from the DNA, and the V and J assignments and clone size from that table. The sample holds 70,000 to 85,000 clones, about 90% seen once. Looked up from germline, CDR1 is LNHDA and CDR2 is SQIVND (reference sequence). The germline V and J ends were trimmed by 5 bases and 1 base, with 18 bases remaining between them. The CDR3 length is 16 residues. The specimen was peripheral blood. V is TRBV19 and J is TRBJ2-7; D is possibly TRBD1 (8 bases). The TCR was taken from a woman between 50 and 59 years old with active or convalescent COVID-19. The chain's CDR3 is CASSGGDRRPSYEQYF. CDR3 coding DNA: TGTGCCAGTAGTGGGGGGGACAGGCGACCTTCCTACGAGCAGTACTTC.